Only a few counts were recorded for the clone carrying this T cell receptor beta chain. Its specificity is unknown. TCRdb re-called the 5' RACE reads with MiXCR, one entry per CDR3 protein. The table records about 530,000 distinct CDR3 sequences, about 16% of them present only once. The CDR3 has 17 residues. V dropped 6 bases and J dropped 0 bases, with 15 bases sitting between them. The sample comes from a study of identical twins. Study observations and caveats: A partial confounding effect on zero-insertion analyses could come from invariant MAIT and iNKT cells.

These data also featured in a second study, about yellow fever vaccine responses in identical twins. As reported in that work: Reportedly, twins' vaccine T cell responses looked partly convergent and partly personalized.

What was sequenced was CD4+ T cells sorted from blood. The TCR comes from a young woman in good health. The V and J genes are TRBV12-3 or TRBV12-4 and TRBJ2-6; possibly TRBD1 for D (6 bases). The CDR3 DNA is TGTGCCAGCAGAAGCCAGGGGTTCAGCTCTGGGGCCAACGTCCTGACTTTC. It translates to CASRSQGFSSGANVLTF.